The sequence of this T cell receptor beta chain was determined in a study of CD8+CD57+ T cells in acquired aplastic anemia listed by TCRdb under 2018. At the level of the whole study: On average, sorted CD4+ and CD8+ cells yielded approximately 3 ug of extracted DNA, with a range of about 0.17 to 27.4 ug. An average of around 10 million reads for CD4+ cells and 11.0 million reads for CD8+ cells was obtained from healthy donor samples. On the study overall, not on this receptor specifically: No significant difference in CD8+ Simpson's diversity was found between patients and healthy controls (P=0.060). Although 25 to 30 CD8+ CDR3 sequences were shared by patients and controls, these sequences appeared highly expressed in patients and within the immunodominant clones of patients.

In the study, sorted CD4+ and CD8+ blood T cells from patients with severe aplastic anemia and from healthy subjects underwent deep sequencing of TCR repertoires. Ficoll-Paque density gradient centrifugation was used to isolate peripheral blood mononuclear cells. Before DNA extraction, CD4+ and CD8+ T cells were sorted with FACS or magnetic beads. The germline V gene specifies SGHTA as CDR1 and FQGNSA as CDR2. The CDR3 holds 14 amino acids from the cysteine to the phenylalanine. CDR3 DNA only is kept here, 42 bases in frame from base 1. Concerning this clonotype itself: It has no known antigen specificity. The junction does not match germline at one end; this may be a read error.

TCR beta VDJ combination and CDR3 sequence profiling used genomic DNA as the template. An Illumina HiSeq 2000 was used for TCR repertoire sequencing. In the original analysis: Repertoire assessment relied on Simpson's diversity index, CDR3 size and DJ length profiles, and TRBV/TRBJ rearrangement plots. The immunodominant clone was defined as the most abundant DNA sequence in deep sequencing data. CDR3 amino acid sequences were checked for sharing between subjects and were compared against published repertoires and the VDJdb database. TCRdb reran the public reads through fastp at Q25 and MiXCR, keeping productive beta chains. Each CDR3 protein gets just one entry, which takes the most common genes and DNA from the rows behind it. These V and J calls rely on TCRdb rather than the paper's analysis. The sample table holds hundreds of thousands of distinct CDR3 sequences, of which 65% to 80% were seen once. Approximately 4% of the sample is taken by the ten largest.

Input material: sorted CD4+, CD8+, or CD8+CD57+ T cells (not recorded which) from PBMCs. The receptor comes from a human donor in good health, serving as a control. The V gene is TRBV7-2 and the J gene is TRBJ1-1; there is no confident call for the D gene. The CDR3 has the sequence CASSSSVNTIYALF. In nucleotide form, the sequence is TGTGCCAGCAGCTCCTCTGTAAACACCATTTATGCTTTATTT.